Listed below are T cell receptor beta chains from one sample, sequenced in a study of blood T cell repertoires in COVID-19. Sequencing was performed with immunoSEQ multiplex PCR; in TCRdb, only in-frame clones are kept and a portion is missing. Altogether fewer than 250,000 clones are present, approximately 79% being singletons, with the ten largest covering roughly 12%. The specimen was peripheral blood. Receptors were obtained from a woman aged 50 to 60 with acute or convalescent COVID-19. Both conserved end residues are part of each CDR3. The D gene is left open where the match is weak. Only part of the rows carry a size: once, few, many, or a class if the clone is expanded.

DNA	CDR3	V	J	size	D
TGTGCCAGCAGCTTAGTTTCGGGTTCCTACGAGCAGTACTTC	CASSLVSGSYEQYF	TRBV7-2	TRBJ2-7	once	NA
TGCGCCAGCGTTGGGGCAGGGGGTGGAGAAAAACTGTTTTTT	CASVGAGGGEKLFF	TRBV10-2	TRBJ1-4	NA	TRBD1
TGTGCCAGCAGTTACTCGGCAGGGAGTAGCGGGAGGGAAAGAGGCGAGCAGTACTTC	CASSYSAGSSGRERGEQYF	TRBV6-2/TRBV6-3	TRBJ2-7	NA	TRBD2
TGTGCCAGCAGCACGAACAGGGCCAGGGCCAACACTGAAGCTTTCTTT	CASSTNRARANTEAFF	TRBV5-6	TRBJ1-1	NA	NA
TGCGCCAGCAGCTTATCCCCGGCGGGGAGCTCCTACGAGCAGTACTTC	CASSLSPAGSSYEQYF	TRBV5-1	TRBJ2-7	NA	NA
TGTGCCAGCGGCAGACGGGGGACAGGGACTGAAGCTTTCTTT	CASGRRGTGTEAFF	TRBV19	TRBJ1-1	NA	TRBD1
TGTGCCAGCAGCTTGGTAGGGACAGGAGGGGATACGCAGTATTTT	CASSLVGTGGDTQYF	TRBV5-6	TRBJ2-3	NA	TRBD1
TGTGCCAGCAGCTCCTCGGGGGTTAATCAGCCCCAGCATTTT	CASSSSGVNQPQHF	TRBV7-8	TRBJ1-5	few	NA
TGTGCCAGCAGTTACCCGGGACTCCGGCAGGCTGAAGCTTTCTTT	CASSYPGLRQAEAFF	TRBV6-2/TRBV6-3	TRBJ1-1	few	NA
TGTGCCTGGAGTGTAAGGGTGGGAGGCCCCTATAATGAGCAGTTCTTC	CAWSVRVGGPYNEQFF	TRBV30	TRBJ2-1	NA	NA